Sequencing of this T cell receptor beta chain was carried out in a study of spatial heterogeneity in lung cancer. Points from the study as a whole: Tracking of tumor mutation counts was seen in expanded intratumoral alpha and beta TCR counts. Estimates put coverage of tumor T cells approximately 7% for alpha and over 12% for beta chains.

This clonotype came up a few times. The antigen is unknown. Germline V gives CDR1 MNHEY, CDR2 SVGAGI. V dropped 7 bases and J dropped 3 bases, with 13 bases sitting between them. CDR3 size: 14 residues. Time point noted: sample taken at primary tumor resection. Samples came from some 73 TRACERx patients with untreated early-stage lung cancer. TCRdb fed the 5' RACE reads into MiXCR, producing one record per CDR3 protein. The data show roughly 16,000 distinct CDR3 sequences, approximately 6.2% seen once. This clonotype originated in a female donor with early-stage non-small cell lung cancer. Sample: lung tumor tissue, taken at surgery. The chain combines TRBV6-5 with TRBJ1-5, with D possibly TRBD1 on 5 matching bases. Written as DNA, the CDR3 is TGTGCCAGCAAAGGCGGGGGGGTCAATCAGCCCCAGCATTTT. Translation gives CASKGGGVNQPQHF.